One TCR beta chain is described in this entry. The antigen is undetermined. The source of the sample is a study of beta chain features in type 1 diabetes. Findings and caveats of the study: Type 1 diabetes patients had TCRB CDR3s that were shorter (moderately but significantly so) in all four CD4+ subsets.

Every bit of the isolated RNA underwent reverse transcription, so sequencing read expressed TCRB transcripts. Clones were sequenced by immunoSEQ multiplex PCR, and TCRdb holds only the in-frame ones, with some missing. The table lists under 400,000 clones, around 12% of them singletons. Germline trimming cut 8 bases from V and 11 bases from J; bases unmatched to any gene: 12. CDR3 length equals 14 residues. Germline V CDR1 and CDR2: MGHRA, YSYEKL. The chain combines TRBV4-1 with TRBJ1-1; 12 bases map to TRBD1. This clonotype was obtained from a woman between 18 and 30 years old with type 1 diabetes. The sequenced material came from naive CD4+ T cells from blood. The CDR3 DNA sequence: TGCGCCAGCCGGTCCCGGGACAGGGGGCGCACGGCTTTCTTT. Translation: CASRSRDRGRTAFF.